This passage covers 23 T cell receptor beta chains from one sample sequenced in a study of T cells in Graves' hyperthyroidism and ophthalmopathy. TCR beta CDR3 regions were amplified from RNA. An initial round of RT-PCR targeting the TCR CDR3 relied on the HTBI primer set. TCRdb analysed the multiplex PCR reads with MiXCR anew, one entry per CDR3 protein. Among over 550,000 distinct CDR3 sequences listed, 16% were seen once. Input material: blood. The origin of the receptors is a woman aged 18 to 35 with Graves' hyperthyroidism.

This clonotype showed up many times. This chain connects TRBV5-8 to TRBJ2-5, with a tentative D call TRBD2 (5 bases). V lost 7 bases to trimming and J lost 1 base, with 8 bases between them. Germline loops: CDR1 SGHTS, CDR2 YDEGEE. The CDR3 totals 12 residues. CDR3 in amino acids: CASGLSQETQYF. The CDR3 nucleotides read TGTGCCAGCGGACTGAGCCAAGAGACCCAGTACTTC.

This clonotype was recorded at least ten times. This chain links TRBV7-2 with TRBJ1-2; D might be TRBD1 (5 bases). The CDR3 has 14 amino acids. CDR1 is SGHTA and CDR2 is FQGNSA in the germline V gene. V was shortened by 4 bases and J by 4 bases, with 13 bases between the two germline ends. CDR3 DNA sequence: TGTGCCAGCAGCTGGGACCCAGAGTCCTATGGCTACACCTTC. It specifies CASSWDPESYGYTF.

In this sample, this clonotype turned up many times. CDR3 bases: TGTGCCAGCAGCGTCGTGGGGGACGGGGGCTACACCTTC. It encodes CASSVVGDGGYTF. This rearrangement joins TRBV7-9 to TRBJ1-2; possibly TRBD1 for D (5 bases). The ends were cut back, 5 bases at V and 8 bases at J, with 15 bases in the middle. The CDR3 extends over 13 amino acids. Per germline, CDR1 SEHNR and CDR2 FQNEAQ (reference sequence).

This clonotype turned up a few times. The CDR3 region has the DNA TGTGCCAGCAGTTACTTGCGAGGGATTGGAAACACCATATATTTT. The encoded protein is CASSYLRGIGNTIYF. The chain employs TRBV6-2 or TRBV6-3 and TRBJ1-3, with D uncertain. The CDR3 spans 15 residues. Per the germline V gene, CDR1 is MNHEY and CDR2 is SVGEGT. V was clipped by 1 base and J by 3 bases, with 10 bases between them.

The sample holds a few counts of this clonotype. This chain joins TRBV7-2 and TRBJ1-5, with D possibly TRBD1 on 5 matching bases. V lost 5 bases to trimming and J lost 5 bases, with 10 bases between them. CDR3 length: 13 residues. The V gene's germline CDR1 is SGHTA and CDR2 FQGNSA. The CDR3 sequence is CASSVRVDQPQHF. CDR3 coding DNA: TGTGCCAGCAGCGTCAGGGTGGATCAGCCCCAGCATTTT.

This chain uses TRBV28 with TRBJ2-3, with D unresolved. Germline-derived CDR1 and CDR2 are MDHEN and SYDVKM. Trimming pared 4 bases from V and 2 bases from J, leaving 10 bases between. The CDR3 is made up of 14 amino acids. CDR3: CASSSTAVTDTQYF. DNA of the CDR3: TGTGCCAGCAGTTCCACCGCGGTCACAGATACGCAGTATTTT.

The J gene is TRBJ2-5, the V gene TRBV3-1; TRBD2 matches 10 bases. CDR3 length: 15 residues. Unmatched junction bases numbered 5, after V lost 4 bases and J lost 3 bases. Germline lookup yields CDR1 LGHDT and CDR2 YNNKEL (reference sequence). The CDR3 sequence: CASSRPSGGEETQYF. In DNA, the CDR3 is TGTGCCAGCAGCCGCCCTAGCGGGGGAGAAGAGACCCAGTACTTC.

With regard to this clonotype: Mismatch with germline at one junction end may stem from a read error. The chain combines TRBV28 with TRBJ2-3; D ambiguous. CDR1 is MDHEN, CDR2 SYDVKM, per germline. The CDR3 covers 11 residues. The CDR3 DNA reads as TGTGCCAGCAGTTCCCCAGATGCGCAGTATTTT. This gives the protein CASSSPDAQYF.

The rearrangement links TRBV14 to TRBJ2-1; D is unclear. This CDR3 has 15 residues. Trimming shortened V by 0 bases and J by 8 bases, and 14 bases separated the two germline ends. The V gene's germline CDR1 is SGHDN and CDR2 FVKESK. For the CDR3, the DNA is TGTGCCAGCAGCCAAGAAACACTGGGTGAATATGAGCAGTTCTTC. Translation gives CASSQETLGEYEQFF.

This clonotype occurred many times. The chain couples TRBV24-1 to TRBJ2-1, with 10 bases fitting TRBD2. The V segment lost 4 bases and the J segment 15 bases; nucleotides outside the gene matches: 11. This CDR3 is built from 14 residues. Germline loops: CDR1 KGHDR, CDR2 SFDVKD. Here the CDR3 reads CATSELGAGGQRFF. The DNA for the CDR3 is TGTGCCACCAGTGAATTGGGAGCGGGAGGGCAACGGTTCTTC.

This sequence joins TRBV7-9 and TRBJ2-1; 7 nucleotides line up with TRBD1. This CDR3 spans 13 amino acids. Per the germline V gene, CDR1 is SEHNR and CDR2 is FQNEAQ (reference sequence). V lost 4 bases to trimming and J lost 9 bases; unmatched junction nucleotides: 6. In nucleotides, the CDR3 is TGTGCCAGCAGCTCGGGACAGAGGAGTGAGCAGTTCTTC. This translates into CASSSGQRSEQFF. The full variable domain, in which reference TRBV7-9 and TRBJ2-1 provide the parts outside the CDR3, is DTGVSQNPRHKITKRGQNVTFRCDPISEHNRLYWYRQTLGQGPEFLTYFQNEAQLEKSRLLSDRFSAERPKGSFSTLEIQRTEQGDSAMYLCASSSGQRSEQFFGPGTRLTVL.

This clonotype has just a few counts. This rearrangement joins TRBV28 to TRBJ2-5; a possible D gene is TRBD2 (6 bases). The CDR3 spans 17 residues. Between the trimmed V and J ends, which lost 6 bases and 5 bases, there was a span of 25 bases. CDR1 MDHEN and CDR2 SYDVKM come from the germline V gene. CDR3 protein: CASRNRGWRGAWETQYF. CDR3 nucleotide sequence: TGTGCCAGCAGGAATAGAGGTTGGAGGGGCGCTTGGGAGACCCAGTACTTC.

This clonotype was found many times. The chain's CDR3 is CSAPLAGKNNEQFF. The CDR3 coding sequence is TGCAGTGCCCCCCTAGCGGGGAAAAACAATGAGCAGTTCTTC. The chain couples TRBV20-1 to TRBJ2-1, with 9 bases lining up with TRBD2. Per germline, CDR1 DFQATT and CDR2 SNEGSKA (reference sequence). With V trimmed by 6 bases and J by 5 bases, 8 bases remained unmatched. CDR3 size: 14 residues.

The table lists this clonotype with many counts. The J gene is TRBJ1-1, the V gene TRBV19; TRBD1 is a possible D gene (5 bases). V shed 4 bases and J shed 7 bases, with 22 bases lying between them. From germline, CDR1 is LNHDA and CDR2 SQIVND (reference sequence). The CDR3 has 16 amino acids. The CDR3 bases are TGTGCCAGTAGTAGTGGCGGGGTGAAGGACAAATTTGAAGCTTTCTTT. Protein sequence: CASSSGGVKDKFEAFF.

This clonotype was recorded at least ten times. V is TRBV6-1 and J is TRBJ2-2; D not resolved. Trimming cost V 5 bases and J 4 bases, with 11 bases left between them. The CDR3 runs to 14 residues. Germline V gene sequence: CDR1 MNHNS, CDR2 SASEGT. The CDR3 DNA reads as TGTGCCAGCAGTTACAGCGAGAGCACCGGGGAGCTGTTTTTT. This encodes CASSYSESTGELFF.

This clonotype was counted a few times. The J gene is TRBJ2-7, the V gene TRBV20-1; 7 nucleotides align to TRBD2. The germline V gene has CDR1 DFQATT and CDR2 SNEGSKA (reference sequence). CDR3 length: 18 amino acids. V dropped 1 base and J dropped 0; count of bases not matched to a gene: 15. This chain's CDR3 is CSARGAGESLLSSYEQYF. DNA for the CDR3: TGCAGTGCTAGAGGGGCGGGAGAAAGCTTACTCAGCTCCTACGAGCAGTACTTC.

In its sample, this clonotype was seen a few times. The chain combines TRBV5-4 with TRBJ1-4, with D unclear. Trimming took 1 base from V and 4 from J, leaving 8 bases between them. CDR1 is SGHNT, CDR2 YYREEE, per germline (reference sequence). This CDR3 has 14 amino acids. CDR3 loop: CASSLKQDNEKLFF. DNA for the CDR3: TGTGCCAGCAGCTTGAAGCAAGATAATGAAAAACTGTTTTTT.

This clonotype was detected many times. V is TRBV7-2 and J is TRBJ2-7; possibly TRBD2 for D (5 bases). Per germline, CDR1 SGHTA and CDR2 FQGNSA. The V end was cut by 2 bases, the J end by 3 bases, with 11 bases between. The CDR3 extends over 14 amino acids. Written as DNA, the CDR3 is TGTGCCAGCAGCTTAAATATAGCGAACTACGAGCAGTACTTC. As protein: CASSLNIANYEQYF.

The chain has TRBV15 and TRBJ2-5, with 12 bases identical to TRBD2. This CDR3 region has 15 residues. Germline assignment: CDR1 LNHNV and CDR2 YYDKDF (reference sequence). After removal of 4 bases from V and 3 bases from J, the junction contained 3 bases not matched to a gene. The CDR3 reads CATSKRLAGEETQYF. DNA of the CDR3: TGTGCCACCAGCAAGAGACTAGCGGGGGAAGAGACCCAGTACTTC.

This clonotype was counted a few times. The CDR3 here is CASTPSRGSSGNTIYF. For the CDR3, the DNA is TGTGCCAGCACCCCTTCTAGAGGGAGCTCTGGAAACACCATATATTTT. This chain uses TRBV28 with TRBJ1-3, with unresolved D. Looked up from germline, CDR1 is MDHEN and CDR2 is SYDVKM. Trimming cost V 7 bases and J 0 bases, with 16 bases left between them. The CDR3 is 16 residues long.

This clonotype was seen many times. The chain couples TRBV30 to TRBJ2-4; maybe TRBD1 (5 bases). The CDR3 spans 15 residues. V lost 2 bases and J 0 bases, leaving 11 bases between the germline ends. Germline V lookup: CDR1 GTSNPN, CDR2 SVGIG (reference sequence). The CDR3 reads CAWSNDRLAKNIQYF. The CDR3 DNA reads TGTGCCTGGAGTAATGACAGACTAGCCAAAAACATTCAGTACTTC. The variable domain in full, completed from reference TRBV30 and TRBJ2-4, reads SQTIHQWPATLVQPVGSPLSLECTVEGTSNPNLYWYRQAAGRGLQLLFYSVGIGQISSEVPQNLSASRPQDRQFILSSKKLLLSDSGFYLCAWSNDRLAKNIQYFGAGTRLSVL.

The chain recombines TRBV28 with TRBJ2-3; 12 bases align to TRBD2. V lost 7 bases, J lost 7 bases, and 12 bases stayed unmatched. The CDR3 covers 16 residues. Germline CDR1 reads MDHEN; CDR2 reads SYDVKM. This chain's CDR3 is CASIWTSGIGDNTQYF. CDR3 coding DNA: TGTGCCAGCATTTGGACTAGCGGGATCGGTGATAATACGCAGTATTTT.

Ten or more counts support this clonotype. As DNA, the CDR3 is TGTGCCAGCAGTTTAAATAGGCGTCAGCCCCAGCATTTT. Protein product: CASSLNRRQPQHF. The J gene is TRBJ1-5, the V gene TRBV12-3 or TRBV12-4; D unclear. V lost 2 bases and J lost 6, with 8 bases in between. CDR3 length: 13 residues.